These 15 T cell receptor beta chains came from one sample sequenced in a study of blood T cell repertoires in COVID-19. Sequencing was performed with immunoSEQ multiplex PCR; in TCRdb, only in-frame clones are kept and a portion is missing. This table has hundreds of thousands of clones, roughly 91% appearing once. The sample comprised peripheral blood. These receptors were collected from a woman aged 40 to 55 who had recovered from COVID-19.

V gene TRBV6-6 combines with J gene TRBJ2-2; 14 bases are shared with TRBD2. CDR3 size: 16 residues. V was clipped by 7 bases and J by 4 bases; unmatched bases: 5. CDR1 is MNHNY and CDR2 is SVGAGI in the germline V gene (reference sequence). CDR3 amino acids: CASKGTSGSGTGELFF. Written as DNA, the CDR3 is TGTGCCAGCAAAGGGACTAGCGGGAGCGGCACCGGGGAGCTGTTTTTT.

The rearrangement links TRBV18 to TRBJ1-3; D gene uncertain. The ends were cut back, 6 bases at V and 0 bases at J, with 18 bases in the middle. CDR3 length: 17 residues. Germline lookup yields CDR1 KGHSH and CDR2 LQKENI. The CDR3 nucleotides are TGTGCCAGCTCCCAGGAGGTCCCTGCTTTCTCTGGAAACACCATATATTTT. This encodes CASSQEVPAFSGNTIYF.

The V gene is TRBV7-2, the J gene TRBJ2-5, with TRBD1 identical over 11 bases. Trimming took 5 bases from V and 5 from J; bases not matched to a gene: 7. The CDR3 loop spans 15 amino acids. Germline V gene lookup returns CDR1 SGHTA and CDR2 FQGNSA. CDR3 sequence reads: CASSQDRGLMETQYF. The CDR3 nucleotides read TGTGCCAGCAGCCAGGACAGGGGGCTGATGGAGACCCAGTACTTC.

This clone appeared a single time. The V and J genes are TRBV4-3 and TRBJ1-1, with a weak D call TRBD1 (5 bases). Trimming cost V 1 base and J 8 bases, with 20 bases left between them. The CDR3 has 16 amino acids. The V gene's germline CDR1 is LGHNA and CDR2 YSLEER. CDR3 sequence reads: CASSQVGRRGSPEAFF. The CDR3 coding sequence is TGCGCCAGCAGCCAAGTCGGCCGGCGGGGGAGCCCCGAAGCTTTCTTT.

This chain links TRBV9 with TRBJ1-1; maybe TRBD1 (6 bases). Trimming took off 0 bases at V and 4 bases at J, with 13 bases between the two ends. This CDR3 comprises 15 residues. Germline-derived CDR1 and CDR2 are SGDLS and YYNGEE. The CDR3 DNA follows: TGTGCCAGCAGCGTAGTATCAGGGGCAGGCACTGAAGCTTTCTTT. This translates into CASSVVSGAGTEAFF.

CDR3 amino acids: CASSYINPGLAEETQYF. In DNA form, the CDR3 reads TGTGCCAGCAGTTACATAAACCCGGGACTAGCGGAAGAGACCCAGTACTTC. The gene calls are TRBV6-2 or TRBV6-3 and TRBJ2-5; TRBD2 agrees at 11 bases. After removal of 2 bases from V and 3 bases from J, the junction contained 8 bases not matched to a gene. Germline V gene lookup returns CDR1 MNHEY and CDR2 SVGEGT. This CDR3 region has 17 residues.

The rearrangement uses TRBV6-2 or TRBV6-3 and TRBJ2-7; D is tentatively TRBD1 or TRBD2 (7 bases each). CDR1 MNHEY and CDR2 SVGEGT come from the germline V gene. Trimming removed 8 bases at V and 5 bases at J, with 16 bases between. This CDR3 has 13 amino acids. The CDR3: CASRQGGGHEQYF. CDR3 nucleotide sequence: TGTGCCAGCCGCCAGGGGGGGGGCCACGAGCAGTACTTC.

The rearrangement joins TRBV5-5 to TRBJ2-7; TRBD2 agrees at 7 bases. The CDR3 extends over 13 amino acids. CDR1 and CDR2 from the germline V gene are SGHKS and YYEKEE (reference sequence). V shed 2 bases, J shed 5 bases, and the junction held 4 bases outside the gene matches. The DNA for the CDR3 is TGTGCCAGCAGCTTAACTAGCGTCCACGAGCAGTACGTC. Protein: CASSLTSVHEQYV.

The chain recombines TRBV2 with TRBJ1-3; 9 nucleotides line up with TRBD1. V trimming: 6 bases; J trimming: 0 bases; junction bases outside the gene matches: 6. Germline V gene sequence: CDR1 SNHLY, CDR2 FYNNEI. The CDR3 runs 16 residues. CDR3 amino acids: CASSPDRGPSGNTIYF. The CDR3 DNA reads as TGTGCCAGCAGCCCGGACAGGGGACCCTCTGGAAACACCATATATTTT.

The chain employs TRBV3-1 (or the pseudogene TRBV3-2) and TRBJ2-2, with TRBD1 matching 7 bases. V was clipped by 4 bases and J by 2 bases; unmatched bases: 13. The CDR3 covers 18 residues. Looked up from germline, CDR1 is LGHDT and CDR2 is YNNKEL (reference sequence). The DNA for the CDR3 is TGTGCCAGCAGCCTAAACCCCCCTGGGACAGCTAACACCGGGGAGCTGTTTTTT. This translates into CASSLNPPGTANTGELFF.

The CDR3 reads CASRRGNEQFF. The CDR3 DNA sequence: TGCGCCAGCAGGAGGGGGAATGAGCAGTTCTTC. The chain links TRBV5-1 to TRBJ2-1; TRBD1 is a possible D gene (6 bases). The V and J ends lost 5 bases and 7 bases respectively, with 7 bases between them. Germline CDR1 reads SGHRS; CDR2 reads YFSETQ. The CDR3 sequence is 11 residues long.

The chain joins TRBV18 to TRBJ1-1; D is perhaps TRBD1 (6 bases). V lost 5 bases to trimming and J lost 4 bases, with 14 bases between them. This CDR3 spans 14 amino acids. The germline CDR1 and CDR2 sequences are KGHSH and LQKENI. CDR3 sequence (DNA): TGTGCCAGCTCAAGAAACTCACAGGGCACTGAAGCTTTCTTT. It is translated as CASSRNSQGTEAFF.

The CDR3 nucleotides read TGTGCCAGCAGCGTAGGCGGGAGGACAGATACGCAGTATTTT. Its translation: CASSVGGRTDTQYF. The rearrangement joins TRBV9 to TRBJ2-3; TRBD2 matches at 8 bases. Germline-derived CDR1 and CDR2 are SGDLS and YYNGEE. After removal of 0 bases from V and 3 bases from J, the junction contained 0 bases not matched to a gene. CDR3 length: 14 amino acids.

This clone was detected many times. The CDR3 reads CAISDGGTNNSPLHF. The CDR3 coding sequence is TGTGCCATCAGTGACGGGGGAACCAATAATTCACCCCTCCACTTT. V is TRBV10-3 and J is TRBJ1-6, with D possibly matching TRBD1 (5 bases). The CDR3 runs to 15 residues. Trimming took 3 bases from V and 5 from J, leaving 11 bases between them. The germline V gene encodes CDR1 ENHRY and CDR2 SYGVKD.

This chain connects TRBV19 to TRBJ2-1; 8 nucleotides agree with TRBD2. V gave up 3 bases and J gave up 1 base; unmatched junction bases: 11. The CDR3 is 18 residues long. Germline V gene sequence: CDR1 LNHDA, CDR2 SQIVND (reference sequence). CDR3 DNA: TGTGCCAGTAGTATTAAGGTGGCTAGCGGGCTATCCTACAATGAGCAGTTCTTC. Encoded protein: CASSIKVASGLSYNEQFF.